This T cell receptor (beta chain) was obtained from a study of OX40 agonist ivuxolimab in advanced cancers. Study in general: A mean age of approximately 60 years, range roughly 23 to 79, was recorded, and over 65% were male. The study's findings and limits: Normalized expansion of T-cell clones was also low for some nonresponders. Clonal expansion from baseline to week 6 occurred in both CD4+ and CD8+ T cells. CD8+ T cells averaged more expanded clones than CD4+.

Notes on this clone: The antigen is undetermined.

Assay: immunoSEQ multiplex PCR; the TCRdb copy retains only in-frame clones and omits some. Here the sample spans over 80,000 clones, 70% to 90% being singletons. The V and J ends lost 5 bases and 0 bases respectively, with 13 bases between them. The CDR3 is 15 residues long. CDR1 is SGHAT and CDR2 is FQNNGV in the germline V gene. This sample comprised CD4+ or CD8+ T cells sorted from blood, obtained in a trial of the OX40 agonist ivuxolimab. V and J are TRBV11-2 and TRBJ2-5; a possible D gene is TRBD2 (6 bases). This TCR derives from an adult with an advanced solid tumor such as melanoma, head and neck, liver or kidney cancer. CDR3 nucleotide sequence: TGTGCCAGCAGCCTGGGACTCCCGTACCAAGAGACCCAGTACTTC. Translating gives CASSLGLPYQETQYF.